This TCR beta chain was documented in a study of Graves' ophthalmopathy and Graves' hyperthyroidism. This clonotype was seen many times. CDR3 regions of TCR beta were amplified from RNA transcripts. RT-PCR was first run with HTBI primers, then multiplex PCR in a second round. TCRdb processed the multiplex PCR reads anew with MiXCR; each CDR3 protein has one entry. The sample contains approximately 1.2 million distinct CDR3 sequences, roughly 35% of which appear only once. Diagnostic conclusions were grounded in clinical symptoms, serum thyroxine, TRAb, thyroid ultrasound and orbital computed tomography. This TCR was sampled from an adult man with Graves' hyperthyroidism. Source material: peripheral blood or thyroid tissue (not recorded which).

The CDR3 nucleotides are TGCGCCAGCAGCTTGACCGGGGACAACACTGAAGCTTTCTTT. Its protein is CASSLTGDNTEAFF. This chain joins TRBV5-1 and TRBJ1-1; TRBD1 is a possible D gene (5 bases). In germline, CDR1 is SGHRS, CDR2 YFSETQ. The CDR3 consists of 14 residues. Trimming took off 1 base at V and 2 bases at J, with 9 bases between the two ends.